This paragraph covers one TCR beta chain sequence. Its target is not known. The CDR3 runs 16 residues. V shed 2 bases and J 5 bases; nucleotides not matched to a gene: 12. Germline CDR1 and CDR2: MNHEY and SMNVEV (reference sequence). The data were produced by immunoSEQ multiplex PCR, yet TCRdb's version contains in-frame clones alone and is incomplete. The sample records approximately 32,000 clones, around 86% being singletons. Separate sequencing covered autoproliferating (CFSE-dim) and non-proliferating (CFSE-high) T cells from stimulus-free culture. Replicate wells were pooled after more than six days of stimulus-free culture of roughly 5x10^7 CFSE-labeled PBMCs. Without exogenous stimuli, approximately 0.46 uM CFSE-labeled PBMCs were cultured serum-free. This sample stems from a study of memory B cells and T cells in multiple sclerosis. Findings and caveats of the study: Compartments had unequal clone-set sizes, affecting shared clonotype counts.

This rearrangement joins TRBV27 to TRBJ2-7; TRBD1 matches at 7 bases. The receptor was derived from a human donor with multiple sclerosis. The sample taken for sequencing was PBMCs from blood kept in culture. CDR3 residues: CASSLAYRQGSHEQYF. In DNA form, the CDR3 reads TGTGCCAGCAGTTTAGCCTACCGACAGGGATCCCACGAGCAGTACTTC.